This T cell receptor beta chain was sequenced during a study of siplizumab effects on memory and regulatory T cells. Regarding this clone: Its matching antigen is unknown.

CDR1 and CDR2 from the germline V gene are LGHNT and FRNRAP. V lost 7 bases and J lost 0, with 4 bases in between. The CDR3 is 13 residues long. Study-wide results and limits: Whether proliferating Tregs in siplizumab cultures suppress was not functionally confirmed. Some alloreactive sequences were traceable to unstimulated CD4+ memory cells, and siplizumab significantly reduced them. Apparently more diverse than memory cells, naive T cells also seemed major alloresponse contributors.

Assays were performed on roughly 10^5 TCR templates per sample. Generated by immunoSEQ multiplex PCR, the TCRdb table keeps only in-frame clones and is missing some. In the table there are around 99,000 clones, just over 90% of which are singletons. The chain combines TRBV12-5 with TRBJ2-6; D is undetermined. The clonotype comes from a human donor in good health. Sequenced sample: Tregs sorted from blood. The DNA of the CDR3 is TGTGCTAGTGCTCACTCTGGGGCCAACGTCCTGACTTTC. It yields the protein CASAHSGANVLTF.